A single sample is the source of the 28 T cell receptor beta chains below, sequenced in a study of T cells in narcolepsy. Generated by immunoSEQ multiplex PCR, the TCRdb table keeps only in-frame clones and is missing some. Found here are tens of thousands of clones, 70% to 85% of them singletons; the top ten hold 0.55% to 0.75%. The sample was CD45RA- memory CD4+ T cells from PBMCs. The source is a human donor with narcolepsy.

This clone was found a few times. Other DNA sequences in the same sample also yield this CDR3. This chain uses TRBV25-1 with TRBJ2-2, with TRBD2 matching over 7 bases. With 2 bases clipped from V and 1 base from J, the junction kept 1 base outside the gene matches. CDR1 and CDR2 (germline): MGHDK, SYGVNS. This CDR3 comprises 15 residues. Here the CDR3 DNA reads TGTGCCAGCAGTGAACAGCGGGGGAACACCGGGGAGCTGTTTTTT. Its protein is CASSEQRGNTGELFF. Full variable domain (missing parts from reference TRBV25-1 and TRBJ2-2): EADIYQTPRYLVIGTGKKITLECSQTMGHDKMYWYQQDPGMELHLIHYSYGVNSTEKGDLSSESTVSRIRTEHFPLTLESARPSHTSQYLCASSEQRGNTGELFFGEGSRLTVL.

V and J are TRBV5-4 and TRBJ1-1; D gene uncertain. This CDR3 spans 15 amino acids. Germline V gene sequence: CDR1 SGHNT, CDR2 YYREEE (reference sequence). The germline V and J ends were trimmed by 4 bases and 4 bases, with 17 bases remaining between them. CDR3 amino acids: CASSPPGFGVTEAFF. DNA of the CDR3: TGTGCCAGCAGCCCCCCGGGTTTTGGGGTCACTGAAGCTTTCTTT.

The chain is built from TRBV28 and TRBJ2-7; tentatively, D is TRBD1 (6 bases). The CDR3 spans 12 residues. Trimming took 7 bases from V and 0 from J, leaving 7 bases between them. CDR1 and CDR2 (germline): MDHEN, SYDVKM. The CDR3 loop reads CASNRDSYEQYF. The CDR3 DNA reads as TGTGCCAGCAACAGGGACTCCTACGAGCAGTACTTC.

The chain uses TRBV5-5 and TRBJ1-1, with TRBD1 as a possible D gene (5 bases). The germline V and J ends were trimmed by 4 bases and 4 bases, with 14 bases remaining between them. Germline V gene lookup returns CDR1 SGHKS and CDR2 YYEKEE (reference sequence). CDR3 length: 14 residues. The CDR3 DNA follows: TGTGCCAGCAGCCCCCCAGGGCGAGGCACTGAAGCTTTCTTT. This gives the protein CASSPPGRGTEAFF.

This chain joins TRBV5-1 and TRBJ2-3, with a weak D call TRBD1 (5 bases). From germline, CDR1 is SGHRS and CDR2 YFSETQ. CDR3 length equals 15 residues. V gave up 2 bases and J gave up 0 bases, with 10 bases separating them. The CDR3 here is CASSLDSTSTDTQYF. In DNA, the CDR3 is TGCGCCAGCAGCTTAGACAGTACTAGCACAGATACGCAGTATTTT. Drawing the rest from reference TRBV5-1 and TRBJ2-3, the complete variable domain is KAGVTQTPRYLIKTRGQQVTLSCSPISGHRSVSWYQQTPGQGLQFLFEYFSETQRNKGNFPGRFSGRQFSNSRSEMNVSTLELGDSALYLCASSLDSTSTDTQYFGPGTRLTVL.

V gene TRBV2 combines with J gene TRBJ2-7; no reliable D call. V gave up 1 base and J gave up 3 bases, with 7 bases separating them. The length of the CDR3 is 13 residues. Germline assignment: CDR1 SNHLY and CDR2 FYNNEI. CDR3 DNA: TGTGCCAGCAGTGAAGTCTACAACTACGAGCAGTACTTC. It is translated as CASSEVYNYEQYF. Looking up the rest from reference TRBV2 and TRBJ2-7 gives the full variable domain: EPEVTQTPSHQVTQMGQEVILRCVPISNHLYFYWYRQILGQKVEFLVSFYNNEISEKSEIFDDQFSVERPDGSNFTLKIRSTKLEDSAMYFCASSEVYNYEQYFGPGTRLTVT.

This chain connects TRBV19 to TRBJ2-1, with TRBD1 matching over 9 bases. V was clipped by 7 bases and J by 9 bases; unmatched bases: 13. Germline V gene sequence: CDR1 LNHDA, CDR2 SQIVND (reference sequence). This CDR3 is 15 amino acids long. The CDR3 DNA is TGTGCCAGTAAGAGGGGACAGGGAGTGTTCGGTGAGCAGTTCTTC. This encodes CASKRGQGVFGEQFF.

The V call is TRBV5-8, the J call TRBJ1-1; D is possibly TRBD1 (5 bases). V lost 1 base to trimming and J lost 10 bases, with 14 bases between them. This CDR3 contains 13 residues. CDR1 is SGHTS and CDR2 is YDEGEE in the germline V gene. The CDR3 nucleotides are TGTGCCAGCAGCTTGTCCCGATTAAGGGGAGCTTTCTTT. Amino acids: CASSLSRLRGAFF.

V is TRBV29-1 and J is TRBJ2-7, with 8 bases that match TRBD1. This CDR3 has 12 amino acids. CDR1 and CDR2 from the germline V gene are SQVTM and ANQGSEA. The V gene end was trimmed by 6 bases and the J gene end by 5 bases; junction bases not matched to a gene: 6. Here the CDR3 reads CSVDRGSHEQYF. DNA for the CDR3: TGCAGCGTCGACAGGGGCAGCCACGAGCAGTACTTC.

The J gene is TRBJ2-5, the V gene TRBV6-5; D perhaps matches TRBD1 (6 bases). V was cut by 0 bases and J by 5 bases, with 10 bases left in between. Germline-derived CDR1 and CDR2 are MNHEY and SVGAGI. The CDR3 has 14 residues. The CDR3 sequence: CASSYSSGVETQYF. The CDR3 DNA reads as TGTGCCAGCAGTTACTCGTCAGGGGTTGAGACCCAGTACTTC.

This clone was observed a handful of times. The chain joins TRBV7-2 to TRBJ2-2, with TRBD2 matching 8 bases. The germline V gene encodes CDR1 SGHTA and CDR2 FQGNSA. V was pared by 5 bases and J by 7 bases, with 9 bases of the junction left unmatched. There are 15 residues in the CDR3. CDR3 bases: TGTGCCAGCAGCCCCGGGGGGGCCCAGATCGGGGAGCTGTTTTTT. Amino acid sequence: CASSPGGAQIGELFF.

The rearrangement links TRBV6-5 to TRBJ2-2, with D maybe TRBD1 (5 bases). The germline V gene has CDR1 MNHEY and CDR2 SVGAGI. The V end lost 5 bases, the J end lost 1 base, and 8 bases lay between the germline ends. This CDR3 spans 14 amino acids. DNA for the CDR3: TGTGCCAGCAGTACCGGACAGAACACCGGGGAGCTGTTTTTT. This codes for CASSTGQNTGELFF.

This clone occurred a few times. V usage is TRBV6-1 and J usage is TRBJ1-5; a possible D gene is TRBD1 (6 bases). Germline CDR1 is MNHNS and CDR2 is SASEGT. This CDR3 is built from 13 residues. V was trimmed by 7 bases and J by 6 bases, leaving 13 bases between them. The CDR3 reads CASTTGLGQPQHF. CDR3 in DNA: TGTGCCAGCACCACAGGGTTAGGTCAGCCCCAGCATTTT.

The V call is TRBV6-4, the J call TRBJ2-5, with 14 positions matching TRBD2. Gene TRBJ2-7 matches the end of the DNA better, so the J call may be wrong. Germline loops: CDR1 MRHNA, CDR2 SNTAGT. CDR3 size: 17 residues. The CDR3 nucleotides read TGTGCCAGCAGCGGACTAGCGGGGGGATCTCCCACCTACGAGCAGTACTTC. Translated: CASSGLAGGSPTYEQYF.

This clone was picked up a small number of times. The chain employs TRBV18 and TRBJ1-5; 7 nucleotides match TRBD1. The CDR3 consists of 14 residues. Germline lookup yields CDR1 KGHSH and CDR2 LQKENI. The V and J ends lost 2 bases and 6 bases, in that order; junction bases with no gene match: 4. The CDR3: CASSPGGGGQPQHF. As DNA, the CDR3 is TGTGCCAGCTCACCAGGAGGGGGCGGTCAGCCCCAGCATTTT.

This chain joins TRBV28 and TRBJ1-2; D unresolved. The germline CDR1 and CDR2 sequences are MDHEN and SYDVKM. Trimming took off 4 bases at V and 0 bases at J, with 15 bases between the two ends. This CDR3 is built from 16 residues. CDR3 sequence: CASSYRRALANYGYTF. The DNA of the CDR3 is TGTGCCAGCAGTTACCGACGGGCTCTAGCTAACTATGGCTACACCTTC.

This clone was found once. The V and J genes are TRBV6-6 and TRBJ2-3; TRBD2 is a possible D gene (7 bases). With 11 bases removed from V and 2 bases from J, the gap between germline ends came to 14 bases. Germline V gene sequence: CDR1 MNHNY, CDR2 SVGAGI (reference sequence). CDR3 size: 13 residues. The chain's CDR3 is CALGGGPTDTQYF. DNA for the CDR3: TGTGCCCTAGGGGGGGGCCCCACAGATACGCAGTATTTT.

This rearrangement joins TRBV6-5 to TRBJ1-5, with a weak D call TRBD1 (5 bases). CDR3 length equals 14 residues. V was pared by 7 bases and J by 3 bases, with 13 bases between. In germline, CDR1 is MNHEY, CDR2 SVGAGI. CDR3 sequence reads: CASTNRGANQPQHF. The DNA for the CDR3 is TGTGCCAGCACGAATCGAGGGGCCAATCAGCCCCAGCATTTT.

The chain is built from TRBV6-6 and TRBJ2-7, with 8 nucleotides matching TRBD1. J gave up 3 bases and V 4 bases, and 11 bases lay outside the gene matches. The length of the CDR3 is 16 residues. The germline gives CDR1 MNHNY, CDR2 SVGAGI (reference sequence). Written as DNA, the CDR3 is TGTGCCAGCAGTTCGCTCCGACAGGGGATTTACTACGAGCAGTACTTC. It specifies CASSSLRQGIYYEQYF.

CDR3 protein: CASSLHTGVGLETQYF. The CDR3 bases are TGTGCCAGCAGCTTACATACGGGGGTCGGATTAGAGACCCAGTACTTC. The V call is TRBV7-9, the J call TRBJ2-5, with TRBD2 as a possible D gene (6 bases). Trimming removed 2 bases from V and 4 bases from J, with 17 bases in between. The CDR3 loop spans 16 amino acids. CDR1 and CDR2 from the germline V gene are SEHNR and FQNEAQ (reference sequence).

In this sample, this clone turned up once. The rearrangement uses TRBV4-2 and TRBJ2-5; 7 nucleotides agree with TRBD2. In germline, CDR1 is LGHNA, CDR2 YNFKEQ. The CDR3 contains 13 residues. The V and J ends lost 8 bases and 5 bases, in that order; junction bases with no gene match: 8. The CDR3 DNA reads TGTGCCAGCTCACGGACTAGAATGGAGACCCAGTACTTC. This translates into CASSRTRMETQYF.

The rearrangement links TRBV5-5 to TRBJ1-5; 7 nucleotides match TRBD1. J lost 5 bases, V lost 0 bases, and 5 bases had no gene match. The CDR3 is 15 amino acids. From germline, CDR1 is SGHKS and CDR2 YYEKEE (reference sequence). CDR3 region: CASSLAGRGDQPQHF. The DNA for the CDR3 is TGTGCCAGCAGCTTGGCCGGCAGGGGGGATCAGCCCCAGCATTTT. The full variable domain, completed using reference TRBV5-5 and TRBJ1-5, is DAGVTQSPTHLIKTRGQQVTLRCSPISGHKSVSWYQQVLGQGPQFIFQYYEKEERGRGNFPDRFSARQFPNYSSELNVNALLLGDSALYLCASSLAGRGDQPQHFGDGTRLSIL.

V and J are TRBV9 and TRBJ2-5, with no clear D. This CDR3 spans 13 amino acids. V was clipped by 2 bases and J by 4 bases, with 9 bases between them. Germline loops: CDR1 SGDLS, CDR2 YYNGEE. The CDR3 protein is CASSVDPGETQYF. CDR3 nucleotides: TGTGCCAGCAGCGTCGACCCCGGAGAGACCCAGTACTTC.

This clone was seen only once. This chain uses TRBV19 with TRBJ2-5, with D perhaps given as TRBD1 or TRBD2 (5 bases each). The germline V and J ends were trimmed by 5 bases and 0 bases, with 13 bases remaining between them. CDR1 is LNHDA, CDR2 SQIVND, per germline (reference sequence). This CDR3 comprises 15 residues. CDR3 nucleotide sequence: TGTGCCAGTAGTTATCAGTGGGGGAACCAAGAGACCCAGTACTTC. Translating gives CASSYQWGNQETQYF.

The genes are TRBV28 and TRBJ2-4; the D gene is possibly TRBD1 (5 bases). There are 17 residues in the CDR3. Trimming took 6 bases from V and 0 from J, leaving 18 bases between them. CDR1 and CDR2 (germline): MDHEN, SYDVKM. The CDR3 protein is CASRNGAGSLAKNIQYF. For the CDR3, the DNA is TGTGCCAGCAGAAATGGGGCAGGGTCACTAGCCAAAAACATTCAGTACTTC.

The CDR3 DNA reads TGTGCCAGCAGCTCCCCCCCCGGACAGCCATATAATTCACCCCTCCACTTT. Translated, it gives CASSSPPGQPYNSPLHF. J is TRBJ1-6 and V is TRBV9, with D perhaps matching TRBD1 (6 bases). CDR1 SGDLS and CDR2 YYNGEE come from the germline V gene. The CDR3 sequence is 17 residues long. The V and J ends lost 4 bases and 4 bases respectively, with 18 bases between them.

The chain has TRBV28 and TRBJ1-4, with 10 bases matching TRBD1. The CDR3 is 14 residues long. The germline V gene encodes CDR1 MDHEN and CDR2 SYDVKM. With 5 bases clipped from V and 7 bases from J, the junction kept 4 bases outside the gene matches. CDR3 amino acids: CASSTGTGAEKLFF. In DNA, the CDR3 is TGTGCCAGCAGTACCGGGACAGGGGCTGAAAAACTGTTTTTT.

The chain links TRBV29-1 to TRBJ2-5, with D perhaps matching TRBD1 (6 bases). V lost 5 bases to trimming and J lost 5 bases, with 15 bases between them. Germline CDR1 and CDR2: SQVTM and ANQGSEA. The CDR3 length is 13 residues. DNA for the CDR3: TGCAGCGTTCTTTCCCCAGGGGTGGAGACCCAGTACTTC. This gives the protein CSVLSPGVETQYF.